A selection of T cell receptor beta chains follows, all from one sample in a study of blood T cell repertoires in COVID-19. The method was immunoSEQ multiplex PCR; TCRdb's version includes in-frame clones alone and lacks a portion of them. The data contain approximately 59,000 clones, about 81% of them singletons. Specimen: peripheral blood. The receptors were sampled from a man older than 75 with acute or convalescent COVID-19. Each CDR3 is given with its conserved first and last residue. D genes are given only for firm matches. Rows give clone size only sometimes, using once, few, many, or a class for an expanded clone.

NA,NA,TRBJ1-1,TRBV5-1,TGCGCCAGCAGCTTGGTAACAGGGAGGAACACTGAAGCTTTCTTT,CASSLVTGRNTEAFF
NA,NA,TRBJ1-4,TRBV6-5,TGTGCCAGCAGTCCGACACCAACTAATGAAAAACTGTTTTTT,CASSPTPTNEKLFF
NA,NA,TRBJ1-1,TRBV5-1,TGCGCCAGCAGCTTGGAGGTAGGGAGTACTGAAGCTTTCTTT,CASSLEVGSTEAFF
TRBD1,NA,TRBJ2-2,TRBV2,TGTGCCAGCAGCCGGGACAGGGGGTCCGGGGAGCTGTTTTTT,CASSRDRGSGELFF
TRBD2,NA,TRBJ2-7,TRBV7-2,TGTGCCAGCAGTCCTAGCGGGATTCGATACTACGAGCAGTACTTC,CASSPSGIRYYEQYF
TRBD2,NA,TRBJ2-3,TRBV9,TGTGCCAGCAGCGTGACTAGCGGGGGGGTCGATACGCAGTATTTT,CASSVTSGGVDTQYF
NA,NA,TRBJ2-3,TRBV11-2,TGTGCCAGCAGCGTACCGGGTGGCCCTAGCACAGATACGCAGTATTTT,CASSVPGGPSTDTQYF
NA,few,TRBJ1-5,TRBV19,TGTGCCAGTAGTATCCGAGATAGCAATCAGCCCCAGCATTTT,CASSIRDSNQPQHF
TRBD2,few,TRBJ2-3,TRBV6-5,TGTGCCAGCAGTTCCCCAAGCGGGGAGAGCACAGATACGCAGTATTTT,CASSSPSGESTDTQYF
TRBD2,NA,TRBJ2-4,TRBV5-1,TGCGCCAGCAGCGAGCAAGCGGGGGGAAACATTCAGTACTTC,CASSEQAGGNIQYF
NA,NA,TRBJ1-2,TRBV3-1/TRBV3-2,TGTGCCAGCAGCCTTCGGGGGGTTGACTATGGCTACACCTTC,CASSLRGVDYGYTF
NA,NA,TRBJ1-1,TRBV7-6,TGTGCCAGCAGCCGAGGCGAGGGCACTGAAGCTTTCTTT,CASSRGEGTEAFF
TRBD1,NA,TRBJ1-5,TRBV20-1,TGCAGTGCTAGTTCGGGACAGGGGAATCAGCCCCAGCATTTT,CSASSGQGNQPQHF
TRBD1,NA,TRBJ1-2,TRBV10-3,TGTGCCATCAGCGGACAGGGGGTTGATGGCTACACCTTC,CAISGQGVDGYTF
TRBD1,NA,TRBJ2-7,TRBV4-3,TGCGCCAGCAGCCAAGATACAGGGGAAGTTGCCTACGAGCAGTACTTC,CASSQDTGEVAYEQYF
TRBD2,few,TRBJ2-7,TRBV23-1,TGCGCCAGCAGTCAATATGGACTAGCGGGGCCCGAGACCTACGAGCAGTACTTC,CASSQYGLAGPETYEQYF
TRBD2,NA,TRBJ2-2,TRBV4-3,TGCGCCAGCAGACAGGGACTAGCGTACACCGGGGAGCTGTTTTTT,CASRQGLAYTGELFF
TRBD1,NA,TRBJ1-2,TRBV6-2/TRBV6-3,TGTGCCAGCAGTTACTCACAGGGGCGCGACTATGGCTACACCTTC,CASSYSQGRDYGYTF
TRBD2,NA,TRBJ2-1,TRBV7-9,TGTGCCAGCAGCGCGGGACTAGCCTTGTTTGAGCAGTTCTTC,CASSAGLALFEQFF
TRBD1,many,TRBJ2-3,TRBV7-9,TGTGCCAGCAGCTTGACAGGGAGCACAGATACGCAGTATTTT,CASSLTGSTDTQYF
NA,NA,TRBJ2-1,TRBV10-3,TGTGCCATCTCGCAGGGGTACAATGAGCAGTTCTTC,CAISQGYNEQFF
NA,NA,TRBJ2-7,TRBV6-5,TGTGCCAGCAGTCCCCCAGGGTACTCCTACGAGCAGTACTTC,CASSPPGYSYEQYF
TRBD1,NA,TRBJ1-1,TRBV18,TGTGCCAGCTCACGTGCAGGGGGCCAGAACACTGAAGCTTTCTTT,CASSRAGGQNTEAFF
TRBD1,NA,TRBJ2-7,TRBV27,TGTGCCAGCAGTGACCGGACAGGGGCGGACTACGAGCAGTACTTC,CASSDRTGADYEQYF
NA,NA,TRBJ1-5,TRBV30,TGTGCCTGTCAAGGGGGAGGCAATCAGCCCCAGCATTTT,CACQGGGNQPQHF
TRBD2,once,TRBJ2-2,TRBV28,TGTGCCAGCAGTTTAGCGGGAGCGGACACCGGGGAGCTGTTTTTT,CASSLAGADTGELFF
TRBD1,NA,TRBJ2-7,TRBV5-1,TGCGCCAGCAGCGAGACAGGGTTCTACGAGCAGTACTTC,CASSETGFYEQYF
NA,NA,TRBJ1-1,TRBV5-1,TGCGCCAGCAGCTTGCCTGACAGAAACACTGAAGCTTTCTTT,CASSLPDRNTEAFF
NA,NA,TRBJ1-2,TRBV6-2/TRBV6-3,TGTGCCAGCAGTTATGGCGGAACCTATGGCTACACCTTC,CASSYGGTYGYTF
TRBD2,NA,TRBJ2-1,TRBV7-6,TGTGCCAGCAGCTTACTGGGGAAAGCGGGGACCTCCTACAATGAGCAGTTCTTC,CASSLLGKAGTSYNEQFF
NA,NA,TRBJ1-6,TRBV3-1/TRBV3-2,TGTGCCAGCAGCCAAGGTCGCAGGGGTATTTCACCCCTCCACTTT,CASSQGRRGISPLHF
NA,NA,TRBJ1-1,TRBV5-8,TGTGCCAGCAGCTTCGGACAGTATGAGACTGAAGCTTTCTTT,CASSFGQYETEAFF
NA,NA,TRBJ1-1,TRBV5-6,TGTGCCAGCAGCGCCGCGGGGTACGGGGGAGCTTTCTTT,CASSAAGYGGAFF
TRBD1,NA,TRBJ1-3,TRBV13,TGTGCCAGCAGCTCCTCGGACAGGGCTGGAAACACCATATATTTT,CASSSSDRAGNTIYF
NA,NA,TRBJ1-2,TRBV5-4,TGTGCCAGCAGCTTGGCCGTTAACTATGGCTACACCTTC,CASSLAVNYGYTF
NA,NA,TRBJ1-2,TRBV19,TGTGCCAGTGGACCGGGGACTGACGTCTATGGCTACACCTTC,CASGPGTDVYGYTF
TRBD1,NA,TRBJ1-1,TRBV18,TGTGCCAGCTCACCACAACAGGGGAGCACTGAAGCTTTCTTT,CASSPQQGSTEAFF
NA,NA,TRBJ1-6,TRBV7-3,TGTGCCAGCAGCTCCTCAGGGTTCCAATCACCCCTCCACTTT,CASSSSGFQSPLHF
TRBD2,once,TRBJ2-1,TRBV7-9,TGTGCCAGCAGCTCTAAGAAACTAGCGGACTACAATGAGCAGTTCTTC,CASSSKKLADYNEQFF
TRBD2,NA,TRBJ2-1,TRBV27,TGTGCCAGCAGTTTATCGGGGACTAGCGGGAGTAGACTGTTCTTC,CASSLSGTSGSRLFF
NA,NA,TRBJ2-7,TRBV24-1,TGTGCCACCAGTGATTTATCTAGTGATGAGCAGTACTTC,CATSDLSSDEQYF
NA,NA,TRBJ1-1,TRBV5-1,TGCGCCAGCAGCTTGGGCGGGGGCGTGAACACTGAAGCTTTCTTT,CASSLGGGVNTEAFF
NA,NA,TRBJ1-5,TRBV7-9,TGTGCCAGCAGCTTAGGAGCCTTCGCACAGTCCAATCAGCCCCAGCATTTT,CASSLGAFAQSNQPQHF
NA,NA,TRBJ1-4,TRBV24-1,TGTGCCACCAGGGCCCGGGTCGGGGAAAAACTGTTTTTT,CATRARVGEKLFF
TRBD2,NA,TRBJ2-3,TRBV19,TGTGCCAGCAGACTAGCGGGAGGGCCGGCAGATACGCAGTATTTT,CASRLAGGPADTQYF